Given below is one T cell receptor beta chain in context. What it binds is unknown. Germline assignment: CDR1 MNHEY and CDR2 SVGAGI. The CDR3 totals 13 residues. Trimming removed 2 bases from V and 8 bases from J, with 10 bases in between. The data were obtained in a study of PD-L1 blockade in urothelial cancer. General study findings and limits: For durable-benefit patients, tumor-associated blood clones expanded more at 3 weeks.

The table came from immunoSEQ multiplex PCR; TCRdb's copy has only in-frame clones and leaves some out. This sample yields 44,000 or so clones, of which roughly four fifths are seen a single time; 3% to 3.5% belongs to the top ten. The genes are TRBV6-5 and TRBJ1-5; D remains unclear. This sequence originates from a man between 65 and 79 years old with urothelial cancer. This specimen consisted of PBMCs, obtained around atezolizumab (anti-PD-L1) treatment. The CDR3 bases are TGTGCCAGCAGTTACAGGGCCGGGGAGCCCCAGCATTTT. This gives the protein CASSYRAGEPQHF.